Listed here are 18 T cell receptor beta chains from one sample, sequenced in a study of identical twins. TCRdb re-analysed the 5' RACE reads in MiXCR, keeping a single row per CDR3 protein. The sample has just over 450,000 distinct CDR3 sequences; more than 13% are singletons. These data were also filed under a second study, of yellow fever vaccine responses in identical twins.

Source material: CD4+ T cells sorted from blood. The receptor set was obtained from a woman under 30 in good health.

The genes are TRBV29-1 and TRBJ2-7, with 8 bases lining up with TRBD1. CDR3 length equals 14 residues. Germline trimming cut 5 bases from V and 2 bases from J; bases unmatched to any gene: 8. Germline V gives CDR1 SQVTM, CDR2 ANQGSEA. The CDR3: CSVQGGQDTYEQYF. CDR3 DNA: TGCAGCGTTCAAGGGGGACAGGATACCTACGAGCAGTACTTC.

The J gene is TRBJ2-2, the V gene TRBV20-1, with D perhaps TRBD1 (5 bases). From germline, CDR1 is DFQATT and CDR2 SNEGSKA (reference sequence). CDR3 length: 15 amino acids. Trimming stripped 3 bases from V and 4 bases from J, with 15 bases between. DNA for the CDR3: TGCAGTGCTAGCACCGACAGTTCGGCCACCGGGGAGCTGTTTTTT. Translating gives CSASTDSSATGELFF.

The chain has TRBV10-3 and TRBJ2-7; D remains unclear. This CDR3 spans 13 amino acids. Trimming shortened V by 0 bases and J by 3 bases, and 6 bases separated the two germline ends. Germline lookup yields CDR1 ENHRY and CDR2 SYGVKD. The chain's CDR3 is CAISESLNYEQYF. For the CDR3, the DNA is TGTGCCATCAGTGAGTCACTAAACTACGAGCAGTACTTC.

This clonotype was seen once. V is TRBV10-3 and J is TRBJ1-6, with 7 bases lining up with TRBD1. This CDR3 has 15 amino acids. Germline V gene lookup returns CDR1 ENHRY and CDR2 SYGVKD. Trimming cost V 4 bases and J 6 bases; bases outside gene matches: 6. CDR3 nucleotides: TGTGCCATCAGTGCGGGGGGACAGAGTAATTCACCCCTCCACTTT. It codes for CAISAGGQSNSPLHF.

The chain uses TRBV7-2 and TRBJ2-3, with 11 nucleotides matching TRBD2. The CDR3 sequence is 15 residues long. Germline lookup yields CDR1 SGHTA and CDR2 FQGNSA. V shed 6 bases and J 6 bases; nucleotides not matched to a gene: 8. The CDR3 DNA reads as TGTGCCAGCAGGGGTGCTAGCGGGAGGTCCGATACGCAGTATTTT. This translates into CASRGASGRSDTQYF.

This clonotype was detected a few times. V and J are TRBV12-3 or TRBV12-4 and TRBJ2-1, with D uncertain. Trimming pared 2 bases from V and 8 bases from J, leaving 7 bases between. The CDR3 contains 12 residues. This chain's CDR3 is CASSLSEDEQFF. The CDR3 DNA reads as TGTGCCAGCAGTTTAAGCGAGGATGAGCAGTTCTTC.

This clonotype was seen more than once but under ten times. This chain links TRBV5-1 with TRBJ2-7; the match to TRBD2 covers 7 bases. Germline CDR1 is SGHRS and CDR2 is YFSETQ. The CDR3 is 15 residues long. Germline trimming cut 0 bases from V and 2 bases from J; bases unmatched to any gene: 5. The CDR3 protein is CASSLVAGLTYEQYF. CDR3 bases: TGCGCCAGCAGCTTGGTAGCGGGCTTAACCTACGAGCAGTACTTC. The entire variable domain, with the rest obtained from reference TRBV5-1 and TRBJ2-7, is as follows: KAGVTQTPRYLIKTRGQQVTLSCSPISGHRSVSWYQQTPGQGLQFLFEYFSETQRNKGNFPGRFSGRQFSNSRSEMNVSTLELGDSALYLCASSLVAGLTYEQYFGPGTRLTVT.

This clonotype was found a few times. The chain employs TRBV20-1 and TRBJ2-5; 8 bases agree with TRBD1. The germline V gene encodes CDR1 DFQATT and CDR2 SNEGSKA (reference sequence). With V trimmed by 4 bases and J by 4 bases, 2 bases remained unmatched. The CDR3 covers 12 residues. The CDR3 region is CSATDRGETQYF. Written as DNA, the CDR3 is TGCAGTGCTACCGACAGGGGAGAGACCCAGTACTTC.

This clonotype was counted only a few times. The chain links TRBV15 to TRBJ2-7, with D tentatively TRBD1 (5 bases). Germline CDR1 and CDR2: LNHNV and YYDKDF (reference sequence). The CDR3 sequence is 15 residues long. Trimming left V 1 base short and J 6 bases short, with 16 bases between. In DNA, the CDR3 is TGTGCCACCAGCAGAGGAGGAGCAGGGTGGTCCGAGCAGTACTTC. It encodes CATSRGGAGWSEQYF.

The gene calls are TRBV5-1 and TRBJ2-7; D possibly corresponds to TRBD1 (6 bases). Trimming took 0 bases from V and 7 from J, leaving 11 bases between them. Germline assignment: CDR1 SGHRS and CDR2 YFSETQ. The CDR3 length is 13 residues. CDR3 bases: TGCGCCAGCAGCTTGGGGGGGCCCGGGGAGCAGTACTTC. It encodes CASSLGGPGEQYF.

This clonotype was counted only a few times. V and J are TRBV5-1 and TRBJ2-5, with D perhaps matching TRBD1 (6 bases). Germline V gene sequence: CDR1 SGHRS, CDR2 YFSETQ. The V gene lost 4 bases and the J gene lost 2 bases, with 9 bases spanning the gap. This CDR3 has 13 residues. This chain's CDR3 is CASSVGQQETQYF. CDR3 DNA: TGCGCCAGCAGCGTTGGACAGCAAGAGACCCAGTACTTC.

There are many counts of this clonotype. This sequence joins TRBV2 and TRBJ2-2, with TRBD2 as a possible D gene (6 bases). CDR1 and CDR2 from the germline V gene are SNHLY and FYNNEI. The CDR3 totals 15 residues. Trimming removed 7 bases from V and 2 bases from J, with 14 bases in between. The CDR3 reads CASTIGTANTGELFF. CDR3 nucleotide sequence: TGTGCCAGCACTATCGGGACTGCCAACACCGGGGAGCTGTTTTTT.

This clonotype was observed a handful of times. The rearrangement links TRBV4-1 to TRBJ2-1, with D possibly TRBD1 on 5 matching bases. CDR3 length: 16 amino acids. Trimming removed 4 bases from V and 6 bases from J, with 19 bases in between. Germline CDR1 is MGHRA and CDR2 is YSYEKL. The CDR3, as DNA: TGCGCCAGCAGCCGACCCCCAGGGTATGGCGGCAATGAGCAGTTCTTC. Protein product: CASSRPPGYGGNEQFF.

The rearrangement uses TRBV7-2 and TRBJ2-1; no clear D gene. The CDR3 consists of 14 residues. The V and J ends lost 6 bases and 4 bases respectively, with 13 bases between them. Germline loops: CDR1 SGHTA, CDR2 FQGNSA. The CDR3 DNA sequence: TGTGCCAGCAGTCCATCCAGGAAATACAATGAGCAGTTCTTC. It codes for CASSPSRKYNEQFF. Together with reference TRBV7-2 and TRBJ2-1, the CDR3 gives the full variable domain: GAGVSQSPSNKVTEKGKDVELRCDPISGHTALYWYRQSLGQGLEFLIYFQGNSAPDKSGLPSDRFSAERTGGSVSTLTIQRTQQEDSAVYLCASSPSRKYNEQFFGPGTRLTVL.

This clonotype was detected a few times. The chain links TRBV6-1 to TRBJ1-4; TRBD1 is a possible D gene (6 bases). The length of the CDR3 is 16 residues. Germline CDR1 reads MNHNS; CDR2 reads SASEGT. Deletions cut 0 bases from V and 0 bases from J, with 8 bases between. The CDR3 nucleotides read TGTGCCAGCAGTGAAGCGGCAGGGGCAACTAATGAAAAACTGTTTTTT. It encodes CASSEAAGATNEKLFF.

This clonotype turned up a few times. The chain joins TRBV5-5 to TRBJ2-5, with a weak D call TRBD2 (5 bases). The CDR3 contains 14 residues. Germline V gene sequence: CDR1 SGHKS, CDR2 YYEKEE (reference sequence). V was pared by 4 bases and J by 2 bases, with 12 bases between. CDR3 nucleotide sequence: TGTGCCAGCAGCGTGCTAACTAGGCAAGAGACCCAGTACTTC. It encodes CASSVLTRQETQYF.

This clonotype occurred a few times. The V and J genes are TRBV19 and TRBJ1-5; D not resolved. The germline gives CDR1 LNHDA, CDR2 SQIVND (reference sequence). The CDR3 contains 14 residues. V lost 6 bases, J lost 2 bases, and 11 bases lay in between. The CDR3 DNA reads TGTGCCAGTAGGGAAAGTGAACGCAATCAGCCCCAGCATTTT. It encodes CASRESERNQPQHF. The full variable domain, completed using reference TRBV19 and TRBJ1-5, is DGGITQSPKYLFRKEGQNVTLSCEQNLNHDAMYWYRQDPGQGLRLIYYSQIVNDFQKGDIAEGYSVSREKKESFPLTVTSAQKNPTAFYLCASRESERNQPQHFGDGTRLSIL.

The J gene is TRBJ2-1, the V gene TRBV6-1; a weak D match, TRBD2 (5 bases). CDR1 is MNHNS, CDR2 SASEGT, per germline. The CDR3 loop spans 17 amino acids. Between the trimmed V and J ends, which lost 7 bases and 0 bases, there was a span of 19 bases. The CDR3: CASNRGSGGLSYNEQFF. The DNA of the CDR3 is TGTGCCAGCAACAGAGGGTCAGGCGGGCTCTCCTACAATGAGCAGTTCTTC.